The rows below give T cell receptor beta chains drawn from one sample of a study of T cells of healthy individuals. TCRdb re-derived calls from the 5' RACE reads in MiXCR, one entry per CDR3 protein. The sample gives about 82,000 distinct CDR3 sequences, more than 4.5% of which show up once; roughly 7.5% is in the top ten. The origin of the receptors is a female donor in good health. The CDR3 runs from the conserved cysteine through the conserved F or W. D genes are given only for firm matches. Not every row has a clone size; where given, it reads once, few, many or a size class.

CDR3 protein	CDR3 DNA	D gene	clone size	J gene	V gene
CASSYSRTSGLSSYNEQFF	TGTGCCAGCAGTTACTCTAGGACTAGCGGTTTAAGCTCCTACAATGAGCAGTTCTTC	TRBD2	many	TRBJ2-1	TRBV6-5
CSARLVPTYEQYF	TGCAGTGCCAGACTAGTCCCTACCTACGAGCAGTACTTC	.	few	TRBJ2-7	TRBV20-1
CASSLPGQDSTDTQYF	TGCGCCAGCAGCTTGCCGGGACAGGATAGCACAGATACGCAGTATTTT	TRBD1	.	TRBJ2-3	TRBV5-1
CASTQAHDTEAFF	TGTGCCAGCACCCAGGCCCACGACACTGAAGCTTTCTTT	.	.	TRBJ1-1	TRBV11-2
CAISGKGRSTDTQYF	TGTGCCATCAGTGGGAAAGGGAGGAGCACAGATACGCAGTATTTT	.	many	TRBJ2-3	TRBV10-3
CASSQLWGRPGEQYF	TGCGCCAGCAGCCAACTCTGGGGGCGTCCGGGTGAGCAGTACTTC	.	.	TRBJ2-7	TRBV4-1
CASSQEGGPYGYTF	TGCGCCAGCAGCCAAGAGGGCGGACCCTATGGCTACACCTTC	.	many	TRBJ1-2	TRBV4-3
CASSLGQNQPQHF	TGTGCCAGCAGCCTGGGACAGAATCAGCCCCAGCATTTT	TRBD1	.	TRBJ1-5	TRBV12-3/TRBV12-4
CSAPSDFTDTQYF	TGCAGTGCCCCATCGGACTTTACAGATACGCAGTATTTT	.	few	TRBJ2-3	TRBV20-1
CASRGLANTDTQYF	TGTGCCAGCAGGGGACTAGCGAACACAGATACGCAGTATTTT	TRBD2	.	TRBJ2-3	TRBV2
CASSLWRGTGGNEQFF	TGTGCCAGCAGTTTATGGAGGGGGACAGGGGGTAACGAGCAGTTCTTC	TRBD1	many	TRBJ2-1	TRBV27
CASSQIKQFF	TGTGCCAGCAGCCAGATCAAGCAGTTCTTC	.	.	TRBJ2-1	TRBV3-2
CASSPTGAEAFF	TGTGCCAGCAGCCCAACGGGGGCTGAAGCTTTCTTT	.	many	TRBJ1-1	TRBV3-1
CASSLGPTSGRLSETQYF	TGTGCCAGCAGCTTAGGCCCCACTAGCGGGAGACTTTCGGAGACCCAGTACTTC	TRBD2	.	TRBJ2-5	TRBV13
CASSWGSGMGETQYF	TGTGCCAGCAGCTGGGGTAGCGGGATGGGAGAGACCCAGTACTTC	TRBD2	few	TRBJ2-5	TRBV12-3/TRBV12-4
CASSLFFRSEQYF	TGTGCCAGCAGCTTGTTCTTTCGGAGCGAGCAGTACTTC	.	few	TRBJ2-7	TRBV5-6
CAWSGASLRGAEAFF	TGTGCCTGGAGTGGGGCCTCCTTACGCGGGGCTGAAGCTTTCTTT	.	many	TRBJ1-1	TRBV30
CASSPPGNEKLFF	TGTGCCAGCTCACCACCGGGTAATGAAAAACTGTTTTTT	.	.	TRBJ1-4	TRBV18
CASSLAGPMNTEAFF	TGTGCCAGCAGCTTAGCGGGACCCATGAACACTGAAGCTTTCTTT	.	.	TRBJ1-1	TRBV7-8
CSVEEGSALNF	TGCAGCGTTGAGGAGGGGTCGGCCCTCAACTTT	.	.	TRBJ1-6	TRBV29-1
CASSLGQGARDEQFF	TGCGCCAGCAGCTTGGGGCAGGGGGCGAGGGATGAGCAGTTCTTC	TRBD1	many	TRBJ2-1	TRBV5-1
CASSSQPANTEAFF	TGTGCCAGCAGCTCCCAGCCCGCGAACACTGAAGCTTTCTTT	.	many	TRBJ1-1	TRBV7-2
CASSPPGLAITGELFF	TGTGCCAGCAGCCCTCCTGGCCTAGCCATCACCGGGGAGCTGTTTTTT	.	many	TRBJ2-2	TRBV3-1
CASGTSYGYTF	TGCGCCAGCGGGACAAGCTATGGCTACACCTTC	.	many	TRBJ1-2	TRBV5-1
CASSLTQGTYEQYF	TGTGCCAGCAGTTTGACGCAGGGGACCTACGAGCAGTACTTC	.	many	TRBJ2-7	TRBV12-3/TRBV12-4
CASSLVGGMNTEAFF	TGTGCCAGCAGTTTGGTTGGGGGAATGAACACTGAAGCTTTCTTT	.	many	TRBJ1-1	TRBV28
CASNLGTGGSVPSPLHF	TGTGCCAGCAACTTAGGAACAGGGGGATCAGTGCCGTCACCCCTCCACTTT	TRBD1	.	TRBJ1-6	TRBV6-5
CASSLGVTGGYTF	TGTGCCAGCAGCTTGGGGGTTACTGGTGGCTACACCTTC	.	.	TRBJ1-2	TRBV7-2
CACSEVGAQYF	TGTGCCTGCAGTGAAGTGGGTGCGCAGTATTTT	.	.	TRBJ2-3	TRBV6-1
CASSFGFPQAGLYEQYF	TGTGCCAGCAGTTTTGGCTTCCCCCAAGCGGGACTTTACGAGCAGTACTTC	TRBD2	.	TRBJ2-7	TRBV12-3/TRBV12-4
CASSTHRQEALVALHF	TGTGCCAGCAGTACCCATCGACAGGAGGCCCTTGTGGCCCTCCACTTT	.	many	TRBJ1-6	TRBV27
CASSLQDAGNSPLHF	TGCGCCAGCAGCCTACAGGATGCGGGGAATTCACCCCTCCACTTT	.	many	TRBJ1-6	TRBV4-1
CSVGEAGIEQYF	TGCAGCGTTGGGGAAGCAGGGATCGAGCAGTACTTC	.	many	TRBJ2-7	TRBV29-1
CSVESGTDIFTDTQYF	TGCAGCGTTGAATCCGGGACAGACATTTTCACAGATACGCAGTATTTT	TRBD1	many	TRBJ2-3	TRBV29-1
CASSVGQGPYNEQFF	TGTGCCAGCAGCGTAGGACAGGGTCCCTACAATGAGCAGTTCTTC	TRBD1	many	TRBJ2-1	TRBV5-5
CASSLGLLSYNEQFF	TGTGCCAGCAGCCTGGGACTTCTCTCCTACAATGAGCAGTTCTTC	.	many	TRBJ2-1	TRBV3-1
CASSERAYRTDTQYF	TGTGCCAGCAGTGAGCGAGCGTACCGCACAGATACGCAGTATTTT	.	many	TRBJ2-3	TRBV2
CASSHRYGSYEQYF	TGCGCCAGCAGCCACCGGTACGGCTCCTACGAGCAGTACTTC	.	few	TRBJ2-7	TRBV4-3
CASSLSGRMNTEAFF	TGTGCCAGCAGTTTATCGGGCAGGATGAACACTGAAGCTTTCTTT	.	.	TRBJ1-1	TRBV27
CAWRGQGYSYGYTF	TGTGCCTGGAGGGGACAGGGTTACAGCTATGGCTACACCTTC	TRBD1	.	TRBJ1-2	TRBV30
CASSYSTGALPLHF	TGTGCCAGCAGTTACTCGACGGGGGCCCTGCCCCTCCACTTT	.	many	TRBJ1-6	TRBV6-5
CASSLMQGIKQPQHF	TGTGCCAGCAGTTTAATGCAGGGTATCAAACAGCCCCAGCATTTT	.	few	TRBJ1-5	TRBV12-3/TRBV12-4
CASSTRLAGSYEQYF	TGTGCCAGCAGCACCCGACTAGCGGGCTCCTACGAGCAGTACTTC	TRBD2	many	TRBJ2-7	TRBV13
CSAIRLAGEYNEQFF	TGCAGTGCTATTAGACTAGCGGGGGAGTACAATGAGCAGTTCTTC	TRBD2	many	TRBJ2-1	TRBV20-1
CASSLAGSGNLRTQYF	TGTGCCAGCAGCTTAGCTGGTAGCGGGAACCTGCGGACCCAGTACTTC	TRBD2	few	TRBJ2-5	TRBV13
CSARKRRGADQPQHF	TGCAGTGCTAGAAAACGGAGGGGCGCGGATCAGCCCCAGCATTTT	.	.	TRBJ1-5	TRBV20-1
CAWSEDYYEQYF	TGTGCCTGGAGTGAGGATTACTACGAGCAGTACTTC	.	many	TRBJ2-7	TRBV30
CASSDSNALLRQYF	TGTGCCAGCTCCGACTCGAACGCACTCCTGAGGCAGTACTTC	.	many	TRBJ2-7	TRBV7-9
CASSLFRRAYEQYF	TGTGCCAGCAGCCTTTTTAGACGCGCCTACGAGCAGTACTTC	.	many	TRBJ2-7	TRBV12-3/TRBV12-4
CASSFYRGFTEAFF	TGTGCCAGCAGCTTCTACAGGGGGTTCACTGAAGCTTTCTTT	TRBD1	many	TRBJ1-1	TRBV5-6
CASSFYQADTQYF	TGTGCCAGCAGCTTTTACCAGGCAGATACGCAGTATTTT	.	few	TRBJ2-3	TRBV11-2
CASSLRRASGGSTDTQYF	TGTGCCAGCAGTTTACGGCGGGCTAGCGGTGGTAGCACAGATACGCAGTATTTT	TRBD2	few	TRBJ2-3	TRBV12-3/TRBV12-4
CASSLVSPGLANTGELFF	TGTGCCAGCAGCCTTGTTTCCCCGGGACTAGCGAACACCGGGGAGCTGTTTTTT	TRBD2	.	TRBJ2-2	TRBV7-9
CASSAGLKPYEQYF	TGTGCCAGCAGCGCCGGGCTCAAGCCCTACGAGCAGTACTTC	.	many	TRBJ2-7	TRBV12-3/TRBV12-4
CASSLTGNNEQFF	TGTGCCAGCAGCTTAACAGGAAACAATGAGCAGTTCTTC	.	many	TRBJ2-1	TRBV7-2
CASSLMIGTKNSPLHF	TGTGCCAGCAGTTTGATGATTGGGACTAAAAATTCACCCCTCCACTTT	.	few	TRBJ1-6	TRBV5-6